This T cell receptor (beta chain) derives from a study of cytomegalovirus exposure and HLA in healthy donors. General study points: Later genetic work tied a missense DCLRE1C variant to beta-chain V and J trimming.

It was with 60 Vbeta and 13 Jbeta primers that the PCR ran. Data came from immunoSEQ multiplex PCR; TCRdb stores just in-frame clones and leaves some out. The sample shows about 130,000 clones, approximately 80% of them seen only once. This clone appeared a single time. Its antigen is still unknown. With 0 bases clipped from V and 0 bases from J, the junction kept 2 bases outside the gene matches. This CDR3 region has 16 residues. Germline V gene sequence: CDR1 MGHRA, CDR2 YSYEKL. The chain uses TRBV4-1 and TRBJ2-1, with 7 positions matching TRBD2. The sample was PBMCs. The origin of this receptor is a man between 18 and 35 years old in good health and CMV-seronegative. The CDR3 region is CASSQDRGVSYNEQFF. CDR3 coding DNA: TGCGCCAGCAGCCAAGACCGGGGGGTCTCCTACAATGAGCAGTTCTTC.